These T cell receptor beta chains were read from a single sample in a study of T cells in Graves' hyperthyroidism and ophthalmopathy. TCRdb re-analysed the multiplex PCR reads in MiXCR, keeping a single row per CDR3 protein. The sample contains 640,000 or so distinct CDR3 sequences, about 14% of which appear only once. Sample: blood. These receptors came from a woman aged 40 to 50 with Graves' ophthalmopathy. CDR3s include the opening cysteine and the closing phenylalanine or tryptophan. The D gene is left open where the match is weak. Part of the rows lack a size; the others show once, few, many or a class for expanded clones.

TRBV7-8	many	TRBJ1-1	NA	CASSPTEVLNTEAFF	TGTGCCAGCAGCCCGACCGAGGTCCTGAACACTGAAGCTTTCTTT
TRBV10-3	many	TRBJ1-1	NA	CAIPREQGGTEAFF	TGTGCCATCCCCAGGGAACAGGGAGGTACTGAAGCTTTCTTT
TRBV12-3/TRBV12-4	NA	TRBJ2-5	NA	CASSLGLGPETQYF	TGTGCCAGCAGTTTGGGGCTGGGCCCAGAGACCCAGTACTTC
TRBV27	NA	TRBJ1-5	NA	CASGLVAGMGNQPQHF	TGTGCCAGCGGTTTGGTGGCAGGGATGGGAAATCAGCCCCAGCATTTT
TRBV19	many	TRBJ1-2	TRBD1	CASSSGGQGRSSNYGYTF	TGTGCCAGTAGTAGTGGAGGACAGGGGCGAAGTTCTAACTATGGCTACACCTTC
TRBV28	NA	TRBJ2-7	NA	CASRHPGGLINYEQYF	TGTGCCAGCAGACACCCTGGGGGACTCATAAATTACGAGCAGTACTTC
TRBV4-1	few	TRBJ2-7	NA	CASSQERRDPYEQYF	TGCGCCAGCAGCCAAGAACGGCGGGACCCTTACGAGCAGTACTTC
TRBV30	NA	TRBJ2-7	NA	CAWSRGDEQYF	TGTGCCTGGAGCAGGGGGGACGAGCAGTACTTC
TRBV6-2/TRBV6-3	many	TRBJ2-7	NA	CASSYPGRANEQYF	TGTGCCAGCAGTTACCCCGGCAGGGCCAACGAGCAGTACTTC
TRBV28	few	TRBJ1-1	TRBD1	CASSFLSRTNPTGTANTEAFF	TGTGCCAGCAGTTTTCTATCCCGTACTAATCCTACCGGGACAGCGAACACTGAAGCTTTCTTT
TRBV24-1	NA	TRBJ2-2	NA	CATSDLEGRANTGELFF	TGTGCCACCAGTGATCTGGAGGGCAGAGCGAACACCGGGGAGCTGTTTTTT
TRBV27	few	TRBJ2-3	TRBD2	CASSLSLAGASTDTQYF	TGTGCCAGCAGTTTGAGCCTAGCGGGAGCTAGCACAGATACGCAGTATTTT
TRBV29-1	many	TRBJ2-2	TRBD2	CSVARAGGTGELFF	TGCAGCGTTGCCAGGGCGGGAGGCACCGGGGAGCTGTTTTTT
TRBV6-1	NA	TRBJ1-5	NA	CASGVGGIEQPQHF	TGTGCCAGCGGGGTGGGGGGGATTGAACAGCCCCAGCATTTT
TRBV12-3/TRBV12-4	many	TRBJ2-7	NA	CASTNTGTLLGSYEQYF	TGTGCCAGCACCAATACAGGGACCCTCCTCGGCTCCTACGAGCAGTACTTC
TRBV6-1	many	TRBJ2-7	NA	CASAGFLGAYEQYF	TGTGCCAGCGCCGGCTTCTTGGGGGCATACGAGCAGTACTTC
TRBV6-1	NA	TRBJ1-4	NA	CASTPGRENEKLFF	TGTGCCAGCACCCCGGGTCGAGAAAATGAAAAACTGTTTTTT
TRBV13	many	TRBJ2-7	NA	CASSLRSASYEQYF	TGTGCCAGCAGCCTGCGGTCGGCTTCCTACGAGCAGTACTTC
TRBV11-2	many	TRBJ2-7	NA	CASSLAMFEQYF	TGTGCCAGCAGCTTGGCCATGTTTGAGCAGTACTTC
TRBV4-3	few	TRBJ1-2	TRBD1	CASSHAGQGGGYTF	TGCGCCAGCAGCCACGCGGGACAGGGGGGTGGCTACACCTTC
TRBV6-1	many	TRBJ1-1	NA	CASSRVKVTEAFF	TGTGCCAGCAGCAGGGTGAAGGTCACTGAAGCTTTCTTT
TRBV14	many	TRBJ2-7	NA	CASSFGPASYEQYF	TGTGCCAGCAGTTTCGGGCCGGCCTCCTACGAGCAGTACTTC
TRBV7-9	many	TRBJ1-2	NA	CASSLEYNYGYTF	TGTGCCAGCAGCTTGGAGTACAACTATGGCTACACCTTC
TRBV6-2/TRBV6-3	NA	TRBJ1-5	NA	CASMGLRAIRPQHF	TGTGCCAGCATGGGGTTAAGGGCAATCAGGCCCCAGCATTTT
TRBV7-9	many	TRBJ1-2	NA	CASSLDIRTEGYTF	TGTGCCAGCAGCTTAGATATCCGGACAGAGGGCTACACCTTC
TRBV10-3	many	TRBJ1-2	TRBD1	CAISEGTGTGSGYTF	TGTGCCATCAGTGAGGGAACCGGGACAGGGTCCGGCTACACCTTC
TRBV11-3	many	TRBJ2-7	NA	CASSLVAPYEQYF	TGTGCCAGCAGCTTAGTTGCACCCTACGAGCAGTACTTC
TRBV30	few	TRBJ2-1	NA	CAWRVGGQTYNEQFF	TGTGCCTGGAGAGTGGGGGGGCAGACTTACAATGAGCAGTTCTTC
TRBV20-1	many	TRBJ1-3	NA	CSAWDRHSGNTIYF	TGCAGTGCTTGGGACCGCCACTCTGGAAACACCATATATTTT
TRBV20-1	many	TRBJ2-7	NA	CSASEKGRSVTPYEQYF	TGCAGTGCTAGTGAGAAGGGGCGGAGCGTCACACCCTACGAGCAGTACTTC
TRBV27	NA	TRBJ2-7	NA	CASSLGDGYYEQYF	TGTGCCAGCAGTTTAGGGGACGGCTACTACGAGCAGTACTTC
TRBV20-1	many	TRBJ2-7	TRBD1	CSARDRVTGEYEQYF	TGCAGTGCTAGAGATCGGGTGACAGGGGAGTACGAGCAGTACTTC
TRBV4-3	NA	TRBJ2-3	NA	CASSQGRRLSSTDTQYF	TGCGCCAGCAGCCAAGGTCGGCGGCTTTCTAGCACAGATACGCAGTATTTT
TRBV6-2/TRBV6-3	many	TRBJ2-7	TRBD1	CASRGTGSSYEQYF	TGTGCCAGCAGGGGGACAGGGAGCTCCTACGAGCAGTACTTC
TRBV9	many	TRBJ1-3	NA	CASSAMDLGNTIYF	TGTGCCAGCAGCGCAATGGACCTGGGAAACACCATATATTTT
TRBV28	many	TRBJ2-7	TRBD1	CASTSASGQYYEQYF	TGTGCCAGCACCTCGGCCTCGGGACAGTACTACGAGCAGTACTTC
TRBV2	NA	TRBJ2-5	TRBD2	CASSPLLAGVGETQYF	TGTGCCAGCAGTCCACTACTAGCGGGAGTTGGTGAGACCCAGTACTTC
TRBV28	few	TRBJ2-7	NA	CASSLTGTKRHEQYF	TGTGCCAGCAGTTTAACCGGGACAAAACGGCACGAGCAGTACTTC
TRBV20-1	few	TRBJ2-7	TRBD2	CSARDSGLGIYEQYF	TGCAGTGCTAGAGATTCAGGACTAGGTATCTACGAGCAGTACTTC
TRBV12-3/TRBV12-4	many	TRBJ1-2	TRBD1	CASRDRENYGYTF	TGTGCCAGCAGGGACAGGGAAAACTATGGCTACACCTTC
TRBV19	many	TRBJ1-1	NA	CASTQPENTEAFF	TGTGCCAGTACTCAGCCAGAGAACACTGAAGCTTTCTTT
TRBV3-1	many	TRBJ2-5	NA	CASSHRLGQETQYF	TGTGCCAGCAGCCACCGACTAGGTCAAGAGACCCAGTACTTC
TRBV6-5	many	TRBJ1-1	NA	CASSYSNRDWDTEAFF	TGTGCCAGCAGTTACTCTAACAGGGACTGGGACACTGAAGCTTTCTTT
TRBV11-1	few	TRBJ2-7	TRBD2	CASSSSGLAVLVEQYF	TGTGCCAGCAGCTCCTCCGGACTAGCGGTCCTGGTCGAGCAGTACTTC
TRBV6-1	once	TRBJ1-5	NA	CASMEVAGEWQPQHF	TGTGCCAGCATGGAAGTGGCAGGAGAGTGGCAGCCCCAGCATTTT
TRBV19	NA	TRBJ1-1	NA	CASSGAYYTSEAFF	TGTGCCAGTAGCGGCGCCTACTACACTTCTGAAGCTTTCTTT
TRBV6-1	many	TRBJ1-1	NA	CASSEYWQNTEAFF	TGTGCCAGCAGTGAATATTGGCAGAACACTGAAGCTTTCTTT
TRBV7-7	many	TRBJ2-2	NA	CASSLGLGANTGELFF	TGTGCTAGCAGCTTAGGACTGGGGGCCAACACCGGGGAGCTGTTTTTT
TRBV5-1	many	TRBJ2-2	TRBD1	CASSLAGQEAGELFF	TGCGCCAGCAGCTTGGCTGGACAGGAGGCCGGGGAGCTGTTTTTT
TRBV7-6	many	TRBJ1-6	NA	CASSLRTYNSPLHF	TGTGCCAGCAGCCTTAGGACTTATAATTCACCCCTCCACTTT
TRBV28	many	TRBJ2-7	TRBD1	CASSEGQGLREQYF	TGTGCCAGCAGTGAAGGACAGGGGCTCAGGGAGCAGTACTTC
TRBV20-1	many	TRBJ2-7	NA	CSAMDTGHPSYEQYF	TGCAGTGCTATGGATACAGGACATCCGTCCTACGAGCAGTACTTC
TRBV5-1	many	TRBJ2-2	TRBD2	CASSLRGDRTSGNTGELFF	TGCGCCAGCAGCTTAAGGGGGGACCGGACTAGCGGGAACACCGGGGAGCTGTTTTTT
TRBV6-1	many	TRBJ2-7	NA	CASTPELRASYEQYF	TGTGCCAGCACCCCCGAGTTGAGGGCGTCCTACGAGCAGTACTTC
TRBV2	NA	TRBJ1-6	NA	CASSETGDFNSPLHF	TGTGCCAGCAGTGAAACGGGGGACTTCAATTCACCCCTCCACTTT